The 10 T cell receptor beta chains below were found in one sample sequenced in a study of blood T cell repertoires in COVID-19. The repertoire was sequenced with immunoSEQ multiplex PCR; TCRdb's copy has only in-frame clones and lacks some. The table shows 80,000 to 100,000 clones, with approximately 80% occurring only once. The specimen was peripheral blood. These receptors were obtained from a human donor in a cohort sampled during active COVID-19.

The gene calls are TRBV2 and TRBJ1-1; 9 positions agree with TRBD1. V lost 6 bases to trimming and J lost 2 bases; unmatched junction nucleotides: 4. The germline V gene encodes CDR1 SNHLY and CDR2 FYNNEI. This CDR3 region has 14 residues. The CDR3 loop is CASRNRGLNTEAFF. Written as DNA, the CDR3 is TGTGCCAGCAGAAACAGGGGGCTTAACACTGAAGCTTTCTTT.

The chain links TRBV3-1 (or the pseudogene TRBV3-2) to TRBJ2-1; 7 bases agree with TRBD2. CDR3 length: 19 amino acids. The germline CDR1 and CDR2 sequences are LGHDT and YNNKEL (reference sequence). With V trimmed by 1 base and J by 0 bases, 12 bases remained unmatched. The DNA of the CDR3 is TGTGCCAGCAGCCAAGGAGCGGGGTCCATACTGAGCTCCTACAATGAGCAGTTCTTC. This sequence encodes CASSQGAGSILSSYNEQFF.

The J gene is TRBJ2-7, the V gene TRBV10-1; 11 nucleotides match TRBD2. Germline values: CDR1 WNHNN, CDR2 SYGVQD (reference sequence). The V segment lost 3 bases and the J segment 3 bases; nucleotides outside the gene matches: 7. CDR3 length: 16 residues. The CDR3 reads CASSDGTSGARYEQYF. The CDR3, as DNA: TGCGCCAGCAGTGACGGGACTAGCGGAGCCCGCTACGAGCAGTACTTC.

J is TRBJ2-7 and V is TRBV30, with D perhaps TRBD1 (6 bases). In germline, CDR1 is GTSNPN, CDR2 SVGIG (reference sequence). The CDR3 runs 14 residues. The V end lost 0 bases, the J end lost 0 bases, and 9 bases lay between the germline ends. The DNA of the CDR3 is TGTGCCTGGAGTGTAGGGGGTAGCTCCTACGAGCAGTACTTC. Translation gives CAWSVGGSSYEQYF.

This chain joins TRBV7-2 and TRBJ1-1; 9 bases are a match to TRBD1. J gave up 4 bases and V 5 bases, and 8 bases lay outside the gene matches. Germline-derived CDR1 and CDR2 are SGHTA and FQGNSA. The CDR3 covers 15 residues. Written as DNA, the CDR3 is TGTGCCAGCAGCCCGCAGACAGGGGGGCGCACTGAAGCTTTCTTT. Translation gives CASSPQTGGRTEAFF. The full variable domain, with the rest looked up from reference TRBV7-2 and TRBJ1-1, is GAGVSQSPSNKVTEKGKDVELRCDPISGHTALYWYRQSLGQGLEFLIYFQGNSAPDKSGLPSDRFSAERTGGSVSTLTIQRTQQEDSAVYLCASSPQTGGRTEAFFGQGTRLTVV.

The V gene is TRBV5-6, the J gene TRBJ1-6, with 7 bases aligning to TRBD1. Germline trimming cut 0 bases from V and 7 bases from J; bases unmatched to any gene: 13. CDR1 and CDR2 (germline): SGHDT, YYEEEE. The CDR3 contains 18 residues. CDR3 in amino acids: CASSLVGRTGGLNSPLHF. CDR3 DNA: TGTGCCAGCAGCTTGGTTGGTCGGACAGGCGGCCTAAATTCACCCCTCCACTTT. The whole variable domain, filled in from reference TRBV5-6 and TRBJ1-6, reads DAGVTQSPTHLIKTRGQQVTLRCSPKSGHDTVSWYQQALGQGPQFIFQYYEEEERQRGNFPDRFSGHQFPNYSSELNVNALLLGDSALYLCASSLVGRTGGLNSPLHFGNGTRLTVT.

The rearrangement uses TRBV30 and TRBJ1-2; TRBD1 agrees at 9 bases. J lost 3 bases, V lost 2 bases, and 4 bases had no gene match. CDR1 and CDR2 (germline): GTSNPN, SVGIG (reference sequence). The CDR3 length is 14 residues. The CDR3 coding sequence is TGTGCCTGGAGTCGGACAGGGGTCGACTATGGCTACACCTTC. Translated, it gives CAWSRTGVDYGYTF.

V gene TRBV10-3 combines with J gene TRBJ1-6; 9 nucleotides line up with TRBD1. CDR1 is ENHRY, CDR2 SYGVKD, per germline. There are 14 residues in the CDR3. V was pared by 10 bases and J by 5 bases, with 6 bases of the junction left unmatched. The CDR3 loop reads CATAGTGHNSPLHF. CDR3 bases: TGTGCCACCGCCGGGACAGGGCATAATTCACCCCTCCACTTT.

This clone occurred a few times. V and J are TRBV13 and TRBJ2-1, with 9 nucleotides matching TRBD2. With 8 bases clipped from V and 0 bases from J, the junction kept 11 bases outside the gene matches. CDR1 is PRHDT and CDR2 is FYEKMQ in the germline V gene (reference sequence). This CDR3 has 17 amino acids. The CDR3 here is CASCCGGRDSSYNEQFF. Written as DNA, the CDR3 is TGTGCCAGCTGCTGTGGCGGGAGGGATAGCTCCTACAATGAGCAGTTCTTC.

This clone was seen a few times. This sequence joins TRBV28 and TRBJ2-7; possible D gene TRBD2, 6 bases. Germline CDR1 reads MDHEN; CDR2 reads SYDVKM. The CDR3 has 13 amino acids. The V end lost 9 bases, the J end lost 5 bases, and 17 bases lay between the germline ends. In DNA form, the CDR3 reads TGTGCCAGTTTCAACGGGGGTTCGGACGAGCAGTACTTC. The encoded protein is CASFNGGSDEQYF.